This entry features one T cell receptor (beta chain) sequence. Its cognate antigen is unknown. The data derive from a study of Tregs in tolerant kidney transplant recipients. The germline V gene encodes CDR1 SEHNR and CDR2 FQNEAQ (reference sequence). The CDR3 has 14 residues. The V segment lost 7 bases and the J segment 2 bases; nucleotides outside the gene matches: 7. Study-wide findings and caveats: The most relevant donor-specific Treg TCRbeta repertoire apparently came from expansion with activated donor B cells. Few patients were studied, so findings need validation in larger groups.

CD4+CD25+CD127- Tregs, CD4+CD25- non-Tregs, CD4 and CD8 cells were sorted. Assay used: immunoSEQ multiplex PCR; TCRdb lists only in-frame clones, some missing. The table includes 200,000 to 300,000 clones, about 86% detected once. The chain uses TRBV7-9 and TRBJ2-7, with TRBD2 identical over 8 bases. The material sequenced was CD4+ T cells from blood. The TCR originated in a human donor in good health. CDR3: CASTQRETAYEQYF. Written as DNA, the CDR3 is TGTGCCAGCACACAGCGGGAGACGGCCTACGAGCAGTACTTC.